These 7 T cell receptor beta chains share one sample of origin, sequenced in a study of memory CD4+ T cells and cytomegalovirus serostatus (dated by TCRdb to the late 2010s). A FACSAria II was used to sort memory CD4+ T cells, defined as single viable CD3+CD4+CD8-CD45RO+ cells. Library generation was performed with the immunoSEQ multiplex PCR assay. Entries here come from immuneACCESS through TCRdb and include only in-frame sequences with V and J called. Some clones fail to appear in such tables; in the studies checked, an unresolved V gene covers under half of the shortfall, and the cause of the remainder is unknown. This sample lists 45,000 to 60,000 clones; 65% to 85% were detected once. About 2.1% of the sample is in the top ten clones. The sequenced sample was memory CD4+ T cells from blood. These receptors were taken from an adult in good health and CMV-seropositive.

The chain uses TRBV4-1 and TRBJ1-5; D not resolved. The V and J ends lost 0 bases and 4 bases respectively, with 10 bases between them. Per the germline V gene, CDR1 is MGHRA and CDR2 is YSYEKL. CDR3 length equals 15 residues. The CDR3 loop is CASSQDEQGNQPQHF. The CDR3 bases are TGCGCCAGCAGCCAAGACGAGCAAGGTAATCAGCCCCAGCATTTT.

The genes are TRBV2 and TRBJ2-2; 13 bases are a match to TRBD2. Germline CDR1 SNHLY, CDR2 FYNNEI. Trimming cost V 8 bases and J 7 bases; bases outside gene matches: 10. The CDR3 spans 16 residues. CDR3 region: CASLGGLAGIVGELFF. The CDR3 region has the DNA TGTGCCAGCCTAGGGGGACTAGCGGGAATTGTCGGGGAGCTGTTTTTT.

This rearrangement joins TRBV5-6 to TRBJ2-5; TRBD1 agrees at 10 bases. V lost 4 bases to trimming and J lost 2 bases; unmatched junction nucleotides: 5. Germline V gene lookup returns CDR1 SGHDT and CDR2 YYEEEE. The CDR3 covers 15 residues. CDR3 in amino acids: CASSPRTGGQETQYF. CDR3 DNA: TGTGCCAGCAGCCCACGGACAGGGGGACAAGAGACCCAGTACTTC.

This clone was picked up one time. The genes are TRBV2 and TRBJ2-7; D is unclear. Germline values: CDR1 SNHLY, CDR2 FYNNEI. V gave up 4 bases and J gave up 6 bases, with 7 bases separating them. CDR3 size: 11 residues. CDR3 nucleotide sequence: TGTGCCAGCAGTGTTAGGAGCGAGCAGTACTTC. Protein sequence: CASSVRSEQYF. The variable domain in full, with the rest retrieved from reference TRBV2 and TRBJ2-7, is EPEVTQTPSHQVTQMGQEVILRCVPISNHLYFYWYRQILGQKVEFLVSFYNNEISEKSEIFDDQFSVERPDGSNFTLKIRSTKLEDSAMYFCASSVRSEQYFGPGTRLTVT.

This clone has only one observation. The V call is TRBV19, the J call TRBJ2-5; TRBD2 aligns across 8 bases. CDR3 length: 15 residues. Germline V CDR1 and CDR2: LNHDA, SQIVND (reference sequence). Trimming at V came to 5 bases and at J to 6 bases, leaving 11 bases not matched to a gene. For the CDR3, the DNA is TGTGCCAGTAGTCCCCCGGGGGGGCGGGAGAAGACCCAGTACTTC. Translated: CASSPPGGREKTQYF.

V and J are TRBV7-3 and TRBJ2-5; no firm D call. In germline, CDR1 is SGHTA, CDR2 FQGTGA. The length of the CDR3 is 13 residues. Deletions cut 5 bases from V and 2 bases from J, with 9 bases between. CDR3 sequence: CASSASQQETQYF. The CDR3 DNA is TGTGCCAGCAGCGCATCCCAACAAGAGACCCAGTACTTC.

This sequence joins TRBV30 and TRBJ2-5; 9 nucleotides line up with TRBD1. Unmatched junction bases numbered 7, after V lost 1 base and J lost 1 base. CDR3 length: 16 amino acids. CDR1 and CDR2 (germline): GTSNPN, SVGIG (reference sequence). CDR3 in amino acids: CAWSEYRGRIQETQYF. Here the CDR3 DNA reads TGTGCCTGGAGTGAATACAGGGGGCGCATCCAAGAGACCCAGTACTTC.